This TCR beta chain was recovered during a study of blood T cell repertoires in COVID-19 (TCRdb year 2020). With respect to the entire study: Samples covering the acute and convalescent phases of COVID-19 were provided by collaborators in the United States, Italy and Spain. The repertoires were released in a freely available public database meant as a resource for research on the immune response to SARS-CoV-2. Sample metadata almost always included a de-identified subject ID, COVID-19 status, age in years and sex. The samples were drawn from the first 160 participants of the ongoing ImmuneRACE study and from 950 to 1,500 subjects provided by 6 global collaborators. Subjects who had been exposed to COVID-19, were actively infected with it, or had recovered from it provided the deeply sampled blood TCRbeta repertoires that made up the dataset. The prospective study material was composed of cDNA or gDNA derived from T cells, B-cell-depleted T cells, or PBMCs. HLA class I and class II types, where available, came from metadata supplied by the sample provider rather than from assay-based typing.

The investigation overall reported the following: How much clinical and demographic metadata was included differed by source and by participant, and the metadata was provided uncurated.

In the germline V gene (reference sequence), CDR1 corresponds to SGHNT and CDR2 to YYREEE. V has 0 bases trimmed and J has 7 bases trimmed; junction bases matching no gene number 8. The CDR3 numbers 16 residues from cysteine through phenylalanine. CDR3 DNA only is kept here, 48 bases in frame from base 1. This clone appeared a few times. What this receptor recognizes is not known. Base qualities were left out, and no much larger clone turns up one base away. Collaborating institutions collected whole blood in K2EDTA tubes following their own protocols. For TCRbeta analysis, collaborator samples were shipped as frozen whole blood, as isolated PBMCs, or as DNA extracted from either sample type. The immunoSEQ Assay, a bias-controlled multiplex PCR, was used to amplify TCRbeta CDR3 regions from genomic DNA. The study's processing was this. The number of nucleated cells in each sample was estimated by amplification of reference gene primers within the assay. To quantify the absolute abundance of each unique TCRbeta CDR3 rearrangement, sequence reads were collapsed and filtered. For each sample, productive Simpson clonality was calculated by taking the square root of Simpson's diversity index across productive rearrangements. TCRdb provides this immuneACCESS table in a form limited to in-frame rearrangements. Some clones are lacking; in checked studies, under half of them reflect an unresolved V gene, and why the rest are absent is not known. From that table come the V and J calls and clone size; the DNA was used to work out D and trimming. For this sample there are some 200,000 clones; about three quarters appear just once. The top ten clones comprise around 5.8% of the sample.

Sample: peripheral blood. This clonotype was obtained from a woman in her 70s with acute or convalescent COVID-19. The V gene is TRBV5-4 and the J gene is TRBJ2-3, with 10 middle bases fitting TRBD2. The DNA sequence follows: TGTGCCAGCAGCTTGGTGAGCGGGAGGGTTTCAAATACGCAGTATTTT. This yields the protein CASSLVSGRVSNTQYF.